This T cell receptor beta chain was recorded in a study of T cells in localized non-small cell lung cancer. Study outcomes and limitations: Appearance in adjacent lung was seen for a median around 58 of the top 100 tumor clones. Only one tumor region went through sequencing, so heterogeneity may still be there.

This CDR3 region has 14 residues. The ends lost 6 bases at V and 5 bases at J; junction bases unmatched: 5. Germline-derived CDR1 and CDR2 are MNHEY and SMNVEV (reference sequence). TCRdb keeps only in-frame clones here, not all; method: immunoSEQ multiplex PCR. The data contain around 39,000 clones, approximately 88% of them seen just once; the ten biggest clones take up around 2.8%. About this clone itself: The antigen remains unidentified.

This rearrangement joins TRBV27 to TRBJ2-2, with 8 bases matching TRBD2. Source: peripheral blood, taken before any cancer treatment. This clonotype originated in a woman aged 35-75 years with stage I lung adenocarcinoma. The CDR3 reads CASSPGLGTGELFF. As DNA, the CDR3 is TGTGCCAGCAGCCCGGGACTAGGGACCGGGGAGCTGTTTTTT.